The 3 T cell receptor beta chains listed next were all sequenced from one sample in a study of T cell responses to AZD1222 COVID-19 vaccine. Assay used: immunoSEQ multiplex PCR; TCRdb lists only in-frame clones, some missing. This repertoire shows over 85,000 clones, around nine tenths found once; its top ten account for about 15%. Here the sequenced sample was peripheral blood, taken 28 days after the second AZD1222 dose. Receptors were obtained from an adult who received the AZD1222 COVID-19 vaccine.

The chain has TRBV4-2 and TRBJ2-1; D might be TRBD1 (5 bases). The CDR3 extends over 15 amino acids. Trimming removed 0 bases at V and 4 bases at J, with 10 bases between. From germline, CDR1 is LGHNA and CDR2 YNFKEQ. The CDR3 DNA sequence: TGTGCCAGCAGCCAAGAATTGACAGCGTACAATGAGCAGTTCTTC. Protein product: CASSQELTAYNEQFF.

This chain uses TRBV5-6 with TRBJ2-1, with 9 nucleotides matching TRBD2. The CDR3 is 17 residues long. CDR1 SGHDT and CDR2 YYEEEE come from the germline V gene. V trimming: 0 bases; J trimming: 7 bases; junction bases outside the gene matches: 11. The CDR3 coding sequence is TGTGCCAGCAGCTTGGGAAGGCTAGCGGGGAGTGAGAATGAGCAGTTCTTC. Translated: CASSLGRLAGSENEQFF.

V is TRBV20-1 and J is TRBJ2-3, with D perhaps matching TRBD1 or TRBD2 (6 bases each). V dropped 3 bases and J dropped 5 bases, with 30 bases sitting between them. The CDR3 spans 19 residues. Germline CDR1 and CDR2: DFQATT and SNEGSKA (reference sequence). The CDR3 DNA follows: TGCAGTGCTAGTCCTTTGGGGAACTCTGGAGGGGGATCGGGAGATACGCAGTATTTT. The encoded protein is CSASPLGNSGGGSGDTQYF.